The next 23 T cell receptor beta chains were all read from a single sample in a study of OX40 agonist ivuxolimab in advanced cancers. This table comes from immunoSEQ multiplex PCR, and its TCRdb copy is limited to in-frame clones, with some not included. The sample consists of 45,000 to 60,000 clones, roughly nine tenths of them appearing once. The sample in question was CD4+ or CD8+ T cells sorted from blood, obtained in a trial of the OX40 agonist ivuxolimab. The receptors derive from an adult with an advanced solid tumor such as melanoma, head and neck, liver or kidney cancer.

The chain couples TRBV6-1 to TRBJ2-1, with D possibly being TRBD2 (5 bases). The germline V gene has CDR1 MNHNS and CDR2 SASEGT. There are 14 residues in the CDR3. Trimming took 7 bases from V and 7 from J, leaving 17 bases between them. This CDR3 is CASTYPLRGNEQFF. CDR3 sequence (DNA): TGTGCCAGCACCTACCCGCTCCGCGGGAATGAGCAGTTCTTC.

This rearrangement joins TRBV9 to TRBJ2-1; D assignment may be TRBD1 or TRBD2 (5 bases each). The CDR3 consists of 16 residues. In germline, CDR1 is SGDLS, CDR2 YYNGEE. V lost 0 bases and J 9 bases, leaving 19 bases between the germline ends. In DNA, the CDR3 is TGTGCCAGCAGCGTAGATGGGACCCCGGTAGGTCGTGAGCAGTTCTTC. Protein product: CASSVDGTPVGREQFF.

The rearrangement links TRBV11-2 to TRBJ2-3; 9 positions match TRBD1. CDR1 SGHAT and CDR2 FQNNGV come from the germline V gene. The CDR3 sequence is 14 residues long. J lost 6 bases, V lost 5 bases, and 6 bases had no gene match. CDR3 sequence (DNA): TGTGCCAGCAGCCCCCGGACAGGGGTGGATACGCAGTATTTT. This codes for CASSPRTGVDTQYF.

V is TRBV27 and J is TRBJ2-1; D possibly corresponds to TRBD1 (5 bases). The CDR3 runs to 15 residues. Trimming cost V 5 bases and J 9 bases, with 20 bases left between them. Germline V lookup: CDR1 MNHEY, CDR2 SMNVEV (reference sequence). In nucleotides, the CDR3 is TGTGCCAGCAGTAGGGGCAGGAAGGTGGATACTGAGCAGTTCTTC. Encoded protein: CASSRGRKVDTEQFF.

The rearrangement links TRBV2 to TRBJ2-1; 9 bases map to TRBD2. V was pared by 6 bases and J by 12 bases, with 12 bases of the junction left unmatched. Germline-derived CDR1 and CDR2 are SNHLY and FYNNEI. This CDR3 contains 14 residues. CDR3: CASSVRRLAGWQFF. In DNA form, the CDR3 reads TGTGCCAGCAGCGTAAGGAGGCTAGCGGGATGGCAGTTCTTC.

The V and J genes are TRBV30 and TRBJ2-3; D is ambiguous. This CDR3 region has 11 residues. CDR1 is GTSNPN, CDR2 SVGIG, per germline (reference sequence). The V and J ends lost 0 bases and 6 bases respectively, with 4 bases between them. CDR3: CAWSVGDTQYF. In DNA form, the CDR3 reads TGTGCCTGGAGTGTGGGGGATACGCAGTATTTT.

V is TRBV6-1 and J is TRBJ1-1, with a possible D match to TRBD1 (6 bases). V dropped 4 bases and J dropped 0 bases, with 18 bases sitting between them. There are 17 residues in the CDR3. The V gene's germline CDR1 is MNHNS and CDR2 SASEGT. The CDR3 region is CASSAGTPRLLNTEAFF. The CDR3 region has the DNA TGTGCCAGCAGTGCCGGGACACCGCGACTACTGAACACTGAAGCTTTCTTT.

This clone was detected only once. The CDR3 DNA follows: TGTGCCAGCAGTGAAGGCGGGGGGGCCCGCAATGAGCAGTTCTTC. Protein sequence: CASSEGGGARNEQFF. The gene calls are TRBV2 and TRBJ2-1; 9 bases are shared with TRBD2. With V trimmed by 1 base and J by 6 bases, 4 bases remained unmatched. CDR3 size: 15 residues. The germline CDR1 and CDR2 sequences are SNHLY and FYNNEI.

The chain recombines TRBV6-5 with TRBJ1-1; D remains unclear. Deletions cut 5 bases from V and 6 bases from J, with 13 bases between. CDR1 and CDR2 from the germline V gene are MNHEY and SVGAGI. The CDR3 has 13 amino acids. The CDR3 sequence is CASSDGEWAEAFF. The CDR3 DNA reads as TGTGCCAGCAGTGACGGGGAATGGGCTGAAGCTTTCTTT.

CDR3 amino acids: CASSIGEYTSPLHF. The DNA of the CDR3 is TGTGCCAGCAGCATAGGGGAGTATACTTCACCCCTCCACTTT. The rearrangement links TRBV21-1 to TRBJ1-6. TRBV21-1 is given as a pseudogene. This CDR3 spans 14 amino acids.

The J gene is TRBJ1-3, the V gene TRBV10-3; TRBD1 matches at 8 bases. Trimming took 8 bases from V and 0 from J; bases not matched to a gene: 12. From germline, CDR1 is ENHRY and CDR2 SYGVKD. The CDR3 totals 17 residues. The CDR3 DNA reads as TGTGCCATCGGACAGGGCGAACGGGGGGCCTCTGGAAACACCATATATTTT. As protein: CAIGQGERGASGNTIYF.

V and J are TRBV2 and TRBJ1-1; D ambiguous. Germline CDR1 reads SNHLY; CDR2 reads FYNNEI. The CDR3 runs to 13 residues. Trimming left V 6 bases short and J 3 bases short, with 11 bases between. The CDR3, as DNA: TGTGCCAGCAGGGCCTCACTGTACACTGAAGCTTTCTTT. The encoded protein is CASRASLYTEAFF.

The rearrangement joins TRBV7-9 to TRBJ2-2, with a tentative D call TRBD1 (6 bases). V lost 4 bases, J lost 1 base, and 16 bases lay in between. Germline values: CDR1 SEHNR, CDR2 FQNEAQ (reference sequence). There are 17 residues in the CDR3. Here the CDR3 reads CASSSWGQWGNTGELFF. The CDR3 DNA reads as TGTGCCAGCAGCTCCTGGGGACAATGGGGGAACACCGGGGAGCTGTTTTTT.

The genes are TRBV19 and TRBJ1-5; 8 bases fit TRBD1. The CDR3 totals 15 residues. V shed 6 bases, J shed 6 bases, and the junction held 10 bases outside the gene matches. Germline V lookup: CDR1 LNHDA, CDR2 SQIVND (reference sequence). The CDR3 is CASRKRQGRFQPQHF. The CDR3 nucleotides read TGTGCCAGTAGAAAGCGACAGGGGCGGTTTCAGCCCCAGCATTTT.

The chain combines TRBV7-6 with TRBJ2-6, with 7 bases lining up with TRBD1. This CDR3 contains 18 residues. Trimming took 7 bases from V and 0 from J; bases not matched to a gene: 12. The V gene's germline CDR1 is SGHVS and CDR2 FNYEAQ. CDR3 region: CASTLTTGSYSGANVLTF. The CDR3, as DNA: TGTGCCAGCACCCTTACGACAGGGAGTTACTCTGGGGCCAACGTCCTGACTTTC.

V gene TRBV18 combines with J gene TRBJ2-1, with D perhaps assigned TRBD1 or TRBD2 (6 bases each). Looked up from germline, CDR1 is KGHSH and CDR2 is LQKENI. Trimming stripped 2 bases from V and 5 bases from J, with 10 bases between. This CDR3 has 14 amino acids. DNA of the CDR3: TGTGCCAGCTCACCAGGGGGGCGAGACAATGAGCAGTTCTTC. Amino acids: CASSPGGRDNEQFF.

The CDR3 spells CASSSFPGGSGYTF. The CDR3 DNA reads as TGTGCCAGCAGTTCATTCCCAGGGGGCTCTGGCTACACCTTC. The chain carries TRBV27 and TRBJ1-2, with 8 bases identical to TRBD1. V dropped 4 bases and J dropped 7; count of bases not matched to a gene: 8. From germline, CDR1 is MNHEY and CDR2 SMNVEV (reference sequence). The CDR3 is 14 amino acids.

The CDR3 sequence: CASTRGVDYGYTF. The CDR3 bases are TGTGCCAGCACTCGGGGAGTGGACTATGGCTACACCTTC. The chain has TRBV6-6 and TRBJ1-2; D uncertain. Germline CDR1 reads MNHNY; CDR2 reads SVGAGI (reference sequence). Between the trimmed V and J ends, which lost 7 bases and 3 bases, there was a span of 12 bases. CDR3 size: 13 residues.

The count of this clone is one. CDR3 nucleotides: TGTGCCATCAGAGGATACACCGGGGAGCTGTTTTTT. It codes for CAIRGYTGELFF. The chain recombines TRBV10-3 with TRBJ2-2; D ambiguous. This CDR3 comprises 12 residues. Trimming stripped 6 bases from V and 3 bases from J, with 5 bases between. Germline values: CDR1 ENHRY, CDR2 SYGVKD.

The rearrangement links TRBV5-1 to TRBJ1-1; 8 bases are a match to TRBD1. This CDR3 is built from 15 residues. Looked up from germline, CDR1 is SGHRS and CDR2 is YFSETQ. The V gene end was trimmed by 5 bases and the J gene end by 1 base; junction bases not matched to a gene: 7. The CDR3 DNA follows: TGCGCCAGCAGTTTAATACAGGGGGGGAACACTGAAGCTTTCTTT. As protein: CASSLIQGGNTEAFF.

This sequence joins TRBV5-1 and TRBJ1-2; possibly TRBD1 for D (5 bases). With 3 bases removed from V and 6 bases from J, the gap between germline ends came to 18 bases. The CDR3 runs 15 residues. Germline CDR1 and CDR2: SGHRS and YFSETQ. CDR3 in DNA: TGCGCCAGCAGCTACTATCGATTTGGGGGTAATGGCTACACCTTC. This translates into CASSYYRFGGNGYTF. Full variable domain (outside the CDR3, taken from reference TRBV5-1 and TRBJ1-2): KAGVTQTPRYLIKTRGQQVTLSCSPISGHRSVSWYQQTPGQGLQFLFEYFSETQRNKGNFPGRFSGRQFSNSRSEMNVSTLELGDSALYLCASSYYRFGGNGYTFGSGTRLTVV.

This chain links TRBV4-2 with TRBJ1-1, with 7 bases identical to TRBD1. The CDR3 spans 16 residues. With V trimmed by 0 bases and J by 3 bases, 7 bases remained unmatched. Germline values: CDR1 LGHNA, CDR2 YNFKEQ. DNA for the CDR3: TGTGCCAGCAGCCAAGAGCACAGGGACAGATACACTGAAGCTTTCTTT. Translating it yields CASSQEHRDRYTEAFF.

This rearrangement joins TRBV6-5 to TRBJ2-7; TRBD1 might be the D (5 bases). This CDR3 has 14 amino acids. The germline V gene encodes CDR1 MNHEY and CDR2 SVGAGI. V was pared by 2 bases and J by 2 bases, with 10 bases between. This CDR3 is CASSYADKPYEQYF. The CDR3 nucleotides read TGTGCCAGCAGTTACGCGGACAAACCCTACGAGCAGTACTTC.